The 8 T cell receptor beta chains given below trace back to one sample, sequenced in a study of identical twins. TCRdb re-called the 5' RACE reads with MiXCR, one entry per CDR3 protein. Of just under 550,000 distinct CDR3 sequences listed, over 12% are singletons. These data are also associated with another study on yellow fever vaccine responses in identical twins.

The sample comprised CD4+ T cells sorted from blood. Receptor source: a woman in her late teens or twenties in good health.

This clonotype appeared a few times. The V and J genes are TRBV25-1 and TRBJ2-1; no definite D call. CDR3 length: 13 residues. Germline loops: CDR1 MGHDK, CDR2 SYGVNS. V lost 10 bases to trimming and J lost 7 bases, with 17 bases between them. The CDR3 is CANHETPGNEQFF. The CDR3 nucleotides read TGTGCCAACCATGAGACCCCTGGGAATGAGCAGTTCTTC.

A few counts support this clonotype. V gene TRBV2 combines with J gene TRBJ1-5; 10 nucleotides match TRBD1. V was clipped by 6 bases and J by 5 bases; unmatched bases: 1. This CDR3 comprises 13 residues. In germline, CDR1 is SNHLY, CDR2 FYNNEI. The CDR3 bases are TGTGCCAGCAGGGGACAGGGGCATCAGCCCCAGCATTTT. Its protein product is CASRGQGHQPQHF.

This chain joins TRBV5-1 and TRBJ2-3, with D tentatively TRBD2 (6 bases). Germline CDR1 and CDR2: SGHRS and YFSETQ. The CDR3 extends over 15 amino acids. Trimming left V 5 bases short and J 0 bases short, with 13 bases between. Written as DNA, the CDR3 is TGCGCCAGCAGGCCGGTAGCGGCAAGCACAGATACGCAGTATTTT. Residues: CASRPVAASTDTQYF.

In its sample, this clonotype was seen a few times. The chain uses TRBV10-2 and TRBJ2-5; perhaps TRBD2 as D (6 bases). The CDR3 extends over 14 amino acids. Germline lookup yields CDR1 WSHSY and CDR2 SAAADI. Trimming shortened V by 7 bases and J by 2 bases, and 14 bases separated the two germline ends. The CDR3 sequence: CASIKTRTQETQYF. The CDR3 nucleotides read TGCGCCAGCATTAAGACTAGAACACAAGAGACCCAGTACTTC.

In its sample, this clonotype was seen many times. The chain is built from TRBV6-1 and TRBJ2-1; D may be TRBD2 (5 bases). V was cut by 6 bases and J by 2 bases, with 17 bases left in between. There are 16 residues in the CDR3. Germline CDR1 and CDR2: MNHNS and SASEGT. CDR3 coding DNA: TGTGCCAGCAGCGCAACCGGGATCCCCCCCTACAATGAGCAGTTCTTC. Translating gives CASSATGIPPYNEQFF.

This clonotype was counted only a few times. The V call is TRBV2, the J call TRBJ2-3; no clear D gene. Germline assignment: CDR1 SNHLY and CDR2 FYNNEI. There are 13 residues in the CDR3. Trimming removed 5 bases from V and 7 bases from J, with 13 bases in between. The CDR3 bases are TGTGCCAGCAGTCCCTCCGCGCGGAATACGCAGTATTTT. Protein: CASSPSARNTQYF.

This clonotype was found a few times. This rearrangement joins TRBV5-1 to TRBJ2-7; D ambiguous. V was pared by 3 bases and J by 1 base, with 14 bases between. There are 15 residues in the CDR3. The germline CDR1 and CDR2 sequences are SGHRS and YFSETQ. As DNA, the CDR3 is TGCGCCAGCAGCTCCGCCCCGACAAGATCCTACGAGCAGTACTTC. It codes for CASSSAPTRSYEQYF.

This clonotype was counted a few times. The CDR3 sequence: CASRGGQGIPKNIQYF. The CDR3 region has the DNA TGTGCCAGCAGGGGGGGCCAGGGAATCCCCAAAAACATTCAGTACTTC. The chain is built from TRBV2 and TRBJ2-4; D might be TRBD1 or TRBD2, each matching 6 bases. The CDR3 is made up of 16 amino acids. Per the germline V gene, CDR1 is SNHLY and CDR2 is FYNNEI. V was clipped by 6 bases and J by 2 bases, with 17 bases between them.